This entry lists 31 T cell receptor beta chains sequenced from one sample in a study of PD-L1 blockade in urothelial cancer. The assay was immunoSEQ multiplex PCR, and TCRdb's table has in-frame clones only and misses some. This sample has about 20,000 clones, with almost 90% found just once. This sample comprised PBMCs, obtained around atezolizumab (anti-PD-L1) treatment. The receptors shown here come from a man aged 45 to 65 with urothelial cancer.

The chain uses TRBV28 and TRBJ1-2; D gene unclear. The CDR3 is made up of 14 amino acids. Germline V gene sequence: CDR1 MDHEN, CDR2 SYDVKM. V lost 5 bases to trimming and J lost 5 bases, with 15 bases between them. In DNA form, the CDR3 reads TGTGCCAGCAGTCCCCCGGCCGCGGCGTATGGCTACACCTTC. Protein product: CASSPPAAAYGYTF.

As DNA, the CDR3 is TGTGCCAGCAGCTTCGGGGGGGCGCCTTACAATGAGCAGTTCTTC. It is translated as CASSFGGAPYNEQFF. The chain links TRBV5-6 to TRBJ2-1; 8 bases agree with TRBD2. V lost 2 bases and J lost 4; bases outside the gene matches: 5. Germline CDR1 SGHDT, CDR2 YYEEEE. CDR3 size: 15 residues.

The gene calls are TRBV6-5 and TRBJ2-1; D might be TRBD2 (5 bases). The CDR3 is made up of 13 amino acids. CDR1 and CDR2 (germline): MNHEY, SVGAGI. V lost 0 bases and J 10 bases, leaving 10 bases between the germline ends. CDR3 DNA: TGTGCCAGCAGTTACTCGACGGGGAAGGAGCAGTTCTTC. Amino acids: CASSYSTGKEQFF.

The chain carries TRBV5-4 and TRBJ2-7, with D hard to call. Germline CDR1 SGHNT, CDR2 YYREEE (reference sequence). V dropped 3 bases and J dropped 6 bases, with 10 bases sitting between them. The CDR3 has 12 residues. The CDR3 sequence: CASSYLSSEQYF. The CDR3 region has the DNA TGTGCCAGCAGCTACTTGTCGTCCGAGCAGTACTTC.

This clone was found once. The chain joins TRBV6-6 to TRBJ2-5; no firm D call. Trimming took off 6 bases at V and 2 bases at J, with 4 bases between the two ends. This CDR3 has 11 residues. Germline V gene data show CDR1 as MNHNY and CDR2 as SVGAGI (reference sequence). CDR3 nucleotides: TGTGCCAGCAGACGGCAAGAGACCCAGTACTTC. Protein product: CASRRQETQYF.

The sample holds one count of this clone. The CDR3 here is CASSRRTGRPDQPQHF. CDR3 coding DNA: TGTGCCAGCAGCCGTCGGACAGGACGACCGGATCAGCCCCAGCATTTT. The chain employs TRBV12-1 and TRBJ1-5; the table gives TRBD1 as D, unverified against the DNA. TRBV12-1 is assigned pseudogene status. The CDR3 contains 16 residues.

This clone was seen only once. The gene calls are TRBV11-2 and TRBJ1-3; D is undetermined. The CDR3 loop spans 15 amino acids. Trimming shortened V by 2 bases and J by 0 bases, and 8 bases separated the two germline ends. CDR1 SGHAT and CDR2 FQNNGV come from the germline V gene. The CDR3 here is CASSLSERSGNTIYF. In nucleotides, the CDR3 is TGTGCCAGCAGCTTATCTGAGCGCTCTGGAAACACCATATATTTT.

The rearrangement joins TRBV2 to TRBJ1-6, with TRBD1 matching 9 bases. Germline assignment: CDR1 SNHLY and CDR2 FYNNEI. Trimming removed 4 bases from V and 11 bases from J; junction bases left unmatched: 6. This CDR3 is 14 amino acids long. In DNA, the CDR3 is TGTGCCAGCAGTGCAGGACAGGGGTCTCCACCCCTCCACTTT. Translation: CASSAGQGSPPLHF.

This chain links TRBV28 with TRBJ2-1, with 9 nucleotides matching TRBD2. CDR3 length equals 16 residues. V lost 6 bases to trimming and J lost 4 bases; unmatched junction nucleotides: 10. Germline V CDR1 and CDR2: MDHEN, SYDVKM. CDR3 in amino acids: CASRFQREERYNEQFF. CDR3 in DNA: TGTGCCAGCAGATTCCAGCGGGAGGAACGATACAATGAGCAGTTCTTC.

This chain connects TRBV5-1 to TRBJ2-1; TRBD2 matches 9 bases. Germline V gene lookup returns CDR1 SGHRS and CDR2 YFSETQ. The CDR3 length is 16 residues. J gave up 2 bases and V 3 bases, and 6 bases lay outside the gene matches. The CDR3 protein is CASSSLAGTAYNEQFF. CDR3 bases: TGCGCCAGCAGCTCCCTAGCGGGAACCGCCTACAATGAGCAGTTCTTC.

The chain recombines TRBV5-6 with TRBJ1-1; the D is unclear. The CDR3 length is 14 residues. Trimming stripped 0 bases from V and 4 bases from J, with 10 bases between. CDR1 is SGHDT and CDR2 is YYEEEE in the germline V gene. CDR3 loop: CASSLASGSTEAFF. DNA of the CDR3: TGTGCCAGCAGCTTGGCCTCGGGGTCCACTGAAGCTTTCTTT.

The chain couples TRBV11-2 to TRBJ2-6; 7 positions match TRBD1. The ends lost 2 bases at V and 2 bases at J; junction bases unmatched: 9. In germline, CDR1 is SGHAT, CDR2 FQNNGV. The CDR3 runs to 18 residues. CDR3 sequence: CASSLLGGARPGANVLTF. The CDR3 DNA follows: TGTGCCAGCAGCTTATTAGGGGGCGCAAGGCCTGGGGCCAACGTCCTGACTTTC.

There are a few counts of this clone. The chain is built from TRBV7-6 and TRBJ2-7; D ambiguous. The V and J ends lost 5 bases and 4 bases respectively, with 15 bases between them. Germline values: CDR1 SGHVS, CDR2 FNYEAQ. This CDR3 region has 14 residues. CDR3 protein: CASSPRPTQYEQYF. The CDR3 DNA is TGTGCCAGCAGCCCCCGCCCTACACAGTACGAGCAGTACTTC. The entire variable domain, with the rest obtained from reference TRBV7-6 and TRBJ2-7, is as follows: GAGVSQSPRYKVTKRGQDVALRCDPISGHVSLYWYRQALGQGPEFLTYFNYEAQQDKSGLPNDRFSAERPEGSISTLTIQRTEQRDSAMYRCASSPRPTQYEQYFGPGTRLTVT.

This chain joins TRBV19 and TRBJ1-5, with TRBD1 as a possible D gene (6 bases). This CDR3 contains 18 residues. Germline CDR1 reads LNHDA; CDR2 reads SQIVND (reference sequence). Trimming removed 3 bases from V and 0 bases from J, with 18 bases in between. The CDR3 sequence: CASSIIRTDLYSNQPQHF. The DNA of the CDR3 is TGTGCCAGTAGTATTATAAGGACAGATCTCTATAGCAATCAGCCCCAGCATTTT.

The table lists this clone with a count of one. The chain combines TRBV4-3 with TRBJ2-1, with D possibly matching TRBD2 (5 bases). Per germline, CDR1 LGHNA and CDR2 YSLEER. Trimming took off 1 base at V and 3 bases at J, with 13 bases between the two ends. There are 16 residues in the CDR3. CDR3: CASSQGMASLYNEQFF. For the CDR3, the DNA is TGCGCCAGCAGCCAAGGAATGGCTAGCCTCTACAATGAGCAGTTCTTC.

This chain uses TRBV5-1 with TRBJ2-3, with D perhaps matching TRBD2 (6 bases). CDR3 length: 15 amino acids. Trimming cost V 3 bases and J 1 base, with 12 bases left between them. The germline V gene has CDR1 SGHRS and CDR2 YFSETQ. CDR3 protein: CASSSGGYRTDTQYF. CDR3 DNA: TGCGCCAGCAGCTCCGGGGGTTATCGCACAGATACGCAGTATTTT.

V is TRBV28 and J is TRBJ2-1, with D perhaps TRBD1 (7 bases). V was pared by 5 bases and J by 4 bases, with 15 bases between. This CDR3 spans 15 amino acids. The germline CDR1 and CDR2 sequences are MDHEN and SYDVKM. CDR3 loop: CASSLGGGDYNEQFF. CDR3 sequence (DNA): TGTGCCAGCAGTCTAGGAGGGGGCGATTACAATGAGCAGTTCTTC.

Remarks on this clone: At the DNA level, this CDR3 is encoded by other sequences in the same sample as well. The chain employs TRBV15 and TRBJ1-5, with a weak D call TRBD1 (5 bases). In germline, CDR1 is LNHNV, CDR2 YYDKDF (reference sequence). Trimming removed 5 bases from V and 10 bases from J, with 24 bases in between. The length of the CDR3 is 16 residues. This CDR3 reads CATSGGALGLSQPQHF. CDR3 coding DNA: TGTGCCACCAGCGGAGGGGCCCTCGGATTGAGTCAACCCCAGCATTTT.

V gene TRBV2 combines with J gene TRBJ1-1; a weak D match, TRBD1 (6 bases). This CDR3 contains 15 residues. Germline lookup yields CDR1 SNHLY and CDR2 FYNNEI. Trimming took off 9 bases at V and 4 bases at J, with 21 bases between the two ends. CDR3: CASRDRTAVGTEAFF. For the CDR3, the DNA is TGTGCCAGTAGAGACCGGACAGCCGTTGGCACTGAAGCTTTCTTT.

The DNA for the CDR3 is TGTGCCAGCAGCTTCCGGACAGGGCGAGAGACCCAGTACTTC. Its translation: CASSFRTGRETQYF. This chain connects TRBV25-1 to TRBJ2-5; 8 positions agree with TRBD1. The CDR3 runs 14 residues. Germline V CDR1 and CDR2: MGHDK, SYGVNS. Trimming took 6 bases from V and 4 from J; bases not matched to a gene: 7.

The chain joins TRBV9 to TRBJ2-6; 10 nucleotides match TRBD2. V was clipped by 3 bases and J by 2 bases; unmatched bases: 14. CDR3 length equals 20 residues. From germline, CDR1 is SGDLS and CDR2 YYNGEE. The CDR3 spells CASSGLAGAFSGTGANVLTF. In DNA, the CDR3 is TGTGCCAGCAGCGGCCTAGCGGGAGCTTTCAGTGGTACTGGGGCCAACGTCCTGACTTTC.

The rearrangement joins TRBV5-1 to TRBJ2-1, with TRBD1 matching over 9 bases. Germline V gene lookup returns CDR1 SGHRS and CDR2 YFSETQ. V trimming: 4 bases; J trimming: 7 bases; junction bases outside the gene matches: 6. This CDR3 comprises 14 residues. This CDR3 reads CASSTPGQGNEQFF. CDR3 nucleotides: TGCGCCAGCAGCACGCCGGGACAGGGAAATGAGCAGTTCTTC.

This sequence joins TRBV15 and TRBJ2-3; 9 bases fit TRBD2. Looked up from germline, CDR1 is LNHNV and CDR2 is YYDKDF (reference sequence). The CDR3 loop spans 16 amino acids. V dropped 0 bases and J dropped 2; count of bases not matched to a gene: 3. In nucleotides, the CDR3 is TGTGCCACCAGCAGAGAATTAGCGGGGGTCACAGATACGCAGTATTTT. The encoded protein is CATSRELAGVTDTQYF.

This chain joins TRBV19 and TRBJ2-5; 12 nucleotides line up with TRBD1. Germline values: CDR1 LNHDA, CDR2 SQIVND (reference sequence). Trimming at V came to 5 bases and at J to 5 bases, leaving 9 bases not matched to a gene. This CDR3 contains 16 residues. The DNA of the CDR3 is TGTGCCAGTAGTCCGGGGGACAGGGGGCGCGGGGAGACCCAGTACTTC. Residues: CASSPGDRGRGETQYF.

The J gene is TRBJ1-6, the V gene TRBV4-1, with a weak D call TRBD1 (6 bases). V was trimmed by 2 bases and J by 0 bases, leaving 20 bases between them. This CDR3 region has 20 residues. Germline CDR1 is MGHRA and CDR2 is YSYEKL. CDR3 loop: CASSQSSRTGRSSYNSPLHF. The CDR3 coding sequence is TGCGCCAGCAGCCAATCTAGCCGAACAGGGCGTAGCTCCTATAATTCACCCCTCCACTTT.

The chain is built from TRBV10-3 and TRBJ2-3, with 10 bases aligning to TRBD2. The CDR3 length is 15 residues. Losses at the gene ends were 8 bases for V and 0 bases for J; bases not matched to a gene: 5. The germline CDR1 and CDR2 sequences are ENHRY and SYGVKD. This chain's CDR3 is CAIGVAGGSTDTQYF. The CDR3 nucleotides are TGTGCCATCGGGGTAGCGGGGGGAAGCACAGATACGCAGTATTTT.

This chain links TRBV5-1 with TRBJ1-1; 9 bases line up with TRBD1. In germline, CDR1 is SGHRS, CDR2 YFSETQ. The CDR3 runs 14 residues. Losses at the gene ends were 4 bases for V and 5 bases for J; bases not matched to a gene: 6. DNA of the CDR3: TGCGCCAGCAGCACACAGGGGGCCGGGACTGAAGCTTTCTTT. Amino acids: CASSTQGAGTEAFF.

The chain uses TRBV2 and TRBJ1-1; 7 bases match TRBD1. The CDR3 extends over 13 amino acids. Germline V gene sequence: CDR1 SNHLY, CDR2 FYNNEI. The ends lost 6 bases at V and 4 bases at J; junction bases unmatched: 5. The CDR3 loop is CASRDRVSTEAFF. The CDR3, as DNA: TGTGCCAGCAGAGACAGGGTGAGCACTGAAGCTTTCTTT.

The chain links TRBV19 to TRBJ2-3, with 14 bases fitting TRBD2. The CDR3 extends over 16 amino acids. Germline CDR1 reads LNHDA; CDR2 reads SQIVND (reference sequence). The J segment lost 3 bases and the V segment lost 5 bases, leaving 4 bases of the junction unmatched. The chain's CDR3 is CASSRRLAGGTDTQYF. CDR3 DNA: TGTGCCAGTAGTCGAAGACTAGCGGGAGGGACAGATACGCAGTATTTT.

The J gene is TRBJ2-1, the V gene TRBV7-6, with 12 nucleotides matching TRBD2. This CDR3 is built from 16 residues. V was pared by 3 bases and J by 7 bases, with 7 bases of the junction left unmatched. In germline, CDR1 is SGHVS, CDR2 FNYEAQ. The CDR3 protein is CASSFSTSGRLNEQFF. The CDR3 DNA follows: TGTGCCAGCAGCTTTAGCACTAGCGGGAGGCTAAATGAGCAGTTCTTC.

This rearrangement joins TRBV5-1 to TRBJ2-5; D unresolved. Germline V CDR1 and CDR2: SGHRS, YFSETQ. CDR3 length: 14 amino acids. Trimming cost V 0 bases and J 0 bases, with 6 bases left between them. DNA for the CDR3: TGCGCCAGCAGCTTGGGGAGCAACCAAGAGACCCAGTACTTC. Protein: CASSLGSNQETQYF. The full variable domain, with the rest looked up from reference TRBV5-1 and TRBJ2-5, is KAGVTQTPRYLIKTRGQQVTLSCSPISGHRSVSWYQQTPGQGLQFLFEYFSETQRNKGNFPGRFSGRQFSNSRSEMNVSTLELGDSALYLCASSLGSNQETQYFGPGTRLLVL.